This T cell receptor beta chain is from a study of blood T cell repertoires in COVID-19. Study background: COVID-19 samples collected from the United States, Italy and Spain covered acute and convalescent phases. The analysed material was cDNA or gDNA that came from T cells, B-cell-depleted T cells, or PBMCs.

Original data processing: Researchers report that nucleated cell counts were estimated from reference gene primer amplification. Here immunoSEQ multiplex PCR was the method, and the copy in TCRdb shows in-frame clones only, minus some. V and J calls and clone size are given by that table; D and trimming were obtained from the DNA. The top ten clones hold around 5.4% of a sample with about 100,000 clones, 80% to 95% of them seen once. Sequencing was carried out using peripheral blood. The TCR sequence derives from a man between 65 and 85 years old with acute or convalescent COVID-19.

In nucleotides, the CDR3 is TGTGCCAGCAGCTTAAGGTCAGGGAGGGTCGGAGGCTACACCTTC. It codes for CASSLRSGRVGGYTF. The rearrangement uses TRBV11-2 and TRBJ1-2, with a possible D match to TRBD1 (5 bases). The V gene lost 2 bases and the J gene lost 8 bases, with 18 bases spanning the gap. Germline V lookup: CDR1 SGHAT, CDR2 FQNNGV. There are 15 residues in the CDR3.